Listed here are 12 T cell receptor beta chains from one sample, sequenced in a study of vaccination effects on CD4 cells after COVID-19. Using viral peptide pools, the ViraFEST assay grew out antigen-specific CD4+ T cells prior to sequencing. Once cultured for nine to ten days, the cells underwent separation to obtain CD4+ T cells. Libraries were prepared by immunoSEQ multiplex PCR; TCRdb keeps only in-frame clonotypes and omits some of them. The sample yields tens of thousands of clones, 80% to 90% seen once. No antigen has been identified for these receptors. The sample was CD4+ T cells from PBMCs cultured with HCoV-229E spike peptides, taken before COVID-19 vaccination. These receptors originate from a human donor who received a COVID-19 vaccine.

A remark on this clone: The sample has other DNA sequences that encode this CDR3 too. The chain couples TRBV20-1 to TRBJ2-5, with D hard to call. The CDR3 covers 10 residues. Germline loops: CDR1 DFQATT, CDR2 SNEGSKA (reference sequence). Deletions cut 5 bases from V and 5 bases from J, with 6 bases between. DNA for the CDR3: TGCAGTGCTCGGCGGGAGACCCAGTACTTC. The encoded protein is CSARRETQYF.

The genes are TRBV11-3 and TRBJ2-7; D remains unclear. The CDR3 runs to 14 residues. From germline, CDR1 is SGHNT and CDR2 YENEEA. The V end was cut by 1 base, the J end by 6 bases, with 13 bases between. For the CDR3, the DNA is TGTGCCAGCAGCTTAGGTTGGGAAACGAGCGAGCAGTACGTC. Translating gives CASSLGWETSEQYV.

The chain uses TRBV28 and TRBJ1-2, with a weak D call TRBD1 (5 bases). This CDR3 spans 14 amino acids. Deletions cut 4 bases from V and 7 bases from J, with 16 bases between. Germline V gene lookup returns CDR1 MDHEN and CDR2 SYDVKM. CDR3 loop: CASSSPGGVRGYTF. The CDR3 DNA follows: TGTGCCAGCAGTTCCCCGGGGGGGGTCCGTGGCTACACCTTC.

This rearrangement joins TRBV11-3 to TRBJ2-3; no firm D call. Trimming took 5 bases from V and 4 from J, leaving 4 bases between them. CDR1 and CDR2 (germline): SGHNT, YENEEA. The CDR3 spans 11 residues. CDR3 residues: CASSPSDTQYF. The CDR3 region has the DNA TGTGCCAGCAGCCCCTCAGATACGCAGTATTTT.

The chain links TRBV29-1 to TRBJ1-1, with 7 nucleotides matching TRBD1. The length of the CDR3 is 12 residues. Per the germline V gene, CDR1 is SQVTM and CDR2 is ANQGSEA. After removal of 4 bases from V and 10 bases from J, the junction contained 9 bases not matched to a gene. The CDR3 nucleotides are TGCAGCGTTGGGACAGGATTTGGGGTAGCTTTCTTT. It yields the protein CSVGTGFGVAFF.

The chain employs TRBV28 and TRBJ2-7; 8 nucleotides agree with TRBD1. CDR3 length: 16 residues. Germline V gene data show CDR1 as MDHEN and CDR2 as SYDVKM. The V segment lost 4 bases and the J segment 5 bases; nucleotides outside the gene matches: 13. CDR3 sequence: CASSSPRTGHSDEQYV. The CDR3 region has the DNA TGTGCCAGCAGTTCGCCTCGGACAGGGCACTCTGACGAGCAGTACGTC.

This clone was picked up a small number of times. The CDR3 protein is CASSIRDPRRYGYTF. As DNA, the CDR3 is TGTGCCAGCAGTATCCGGGACCCCCGCAGATATGGCTACACCTTC. The V call is TRBV28, the J call TRBJ1-2; D possibly corresponds to TRBD1 (5 bases). Germline CDR1 is MDHEN and CDR2 is SYDVKM. This CDR3 region has 15 residues. V was pared by 5 bases and J by 5 bases, with 18 bases between.

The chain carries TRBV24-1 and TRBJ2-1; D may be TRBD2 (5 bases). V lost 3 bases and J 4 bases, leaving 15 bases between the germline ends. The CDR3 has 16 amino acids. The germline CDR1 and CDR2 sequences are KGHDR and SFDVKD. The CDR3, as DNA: TGTGCCACCAGTGATGCTACTAGGTCACAATACAATGAGCAGTTCTTC. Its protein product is CATSDATRSQYNEQFF.

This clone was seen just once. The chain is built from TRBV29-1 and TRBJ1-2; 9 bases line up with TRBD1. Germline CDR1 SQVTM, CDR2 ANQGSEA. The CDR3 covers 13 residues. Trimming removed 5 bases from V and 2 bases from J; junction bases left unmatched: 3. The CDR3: CSVSGTGNYGYTF. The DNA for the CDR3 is TGCAGCGTTTCCGGGACAGGGAACTATGGCTACACCTTC.

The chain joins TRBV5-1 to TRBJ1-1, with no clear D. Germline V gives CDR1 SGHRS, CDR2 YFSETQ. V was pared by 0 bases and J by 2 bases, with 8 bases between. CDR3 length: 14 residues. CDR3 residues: CASSLAVRNTEAFF. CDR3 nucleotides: TGCGCCAGCAGCTTGGCCGTCAGAAACACTGAAGCTTTCTTT.

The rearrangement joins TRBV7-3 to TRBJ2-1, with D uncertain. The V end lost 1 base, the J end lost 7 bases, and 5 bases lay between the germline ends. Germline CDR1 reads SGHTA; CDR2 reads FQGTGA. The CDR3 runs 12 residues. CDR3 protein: CASSLKRNEQFF. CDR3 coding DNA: TGTGCCAGCAGCTTAAAGAGGAATGAGCAGTTCTTC.

The CDR3 bases are TGTGCCAGCAGTGAAGTGTTCTCTGGAAACACCATATATTTT. It yields the protein CASSEVFSGNTIYF. The chain carries TRBV27 and TRBJ1-3; D is ambiguous. Trimming removed 5 bases from V and 0 bases from J, with 8 bases in between. The CDR3 is 14 amino acids. Germline CDR1 MNHEY, CDR2 SMNVEV (reference sequence).